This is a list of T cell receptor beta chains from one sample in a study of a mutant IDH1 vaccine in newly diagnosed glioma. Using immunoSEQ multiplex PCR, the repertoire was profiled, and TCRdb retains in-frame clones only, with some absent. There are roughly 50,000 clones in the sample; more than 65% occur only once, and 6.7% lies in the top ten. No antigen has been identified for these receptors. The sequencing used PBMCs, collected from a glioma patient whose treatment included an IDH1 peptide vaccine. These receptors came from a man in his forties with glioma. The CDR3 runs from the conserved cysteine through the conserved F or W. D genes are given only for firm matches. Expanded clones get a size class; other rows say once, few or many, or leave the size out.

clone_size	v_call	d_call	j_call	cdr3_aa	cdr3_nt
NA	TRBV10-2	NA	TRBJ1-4	CASSEMGLYGWGNEKLFF	TGCGCCAGCAGTGAGATGGGATTGTATGGGTGGGGAAATGAAAAACTGTTTTTT
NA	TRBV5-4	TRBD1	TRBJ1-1	CASSTGQGANTEAFF	TGTGCCAGCAGCACCGGACAGGGCGCAAACACTGAAGCTTTCTTT
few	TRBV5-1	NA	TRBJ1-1	CASSSGNTEAFF	TGCGCCAGCAGCTCAGGGAACACTGAAGCTTTCTTT
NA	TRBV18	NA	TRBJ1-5	CASSPLDSLNQPQHF	TGTGCCAGCTCACCGCTGGACAGCCTCAATCAGCCCCAGCATTTT
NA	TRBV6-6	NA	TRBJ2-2	CASMHGQANTGELFF	TGTGCCAGCATGCACGGACAAGCGAACACCGGGGAGCTGTTTTTT
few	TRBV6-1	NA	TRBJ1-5	CASSERLGNQPQHF	TGTGCCAGCAGTGAAAGATTGGGCAATCAGCCCCAGCATTTT
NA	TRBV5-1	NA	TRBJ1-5	CASSPGLNQPQHF	TGCGCCAGCAGCCCTGGTCTCAATCAGCCCCAGCATTTT
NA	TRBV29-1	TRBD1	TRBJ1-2	CSVTGQAKSGYTF	TGCAGCGTCACCGGACAGGCAAAGTCTGGCTACACCTTC
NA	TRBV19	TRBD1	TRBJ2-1	CASSIARGRSEQFF	TGTGCCAGTAGTATAGCCAGGGGGCGCAGTGAGCAGTTCTTC
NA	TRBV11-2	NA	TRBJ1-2	CASVGPNLNYGYTF	TGTGCCAGCGTGGGGCCGAACCTTAACTATGGCTACACCTTC
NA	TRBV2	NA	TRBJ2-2	CASLGGSTNTGELFF	TGTGCCAGCCTTGGGGGCAGCACGAACACCGGGGAGCTGTTTTTT
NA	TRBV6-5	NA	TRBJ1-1	CASRYNTEAFF	TGTGCCAGCAGATATAACACTGAAGCTTTCTTT
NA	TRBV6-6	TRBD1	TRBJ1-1	CASSRPGTGNTEAFF	TGTGCCAGCAGTCGACCCGGGACAGGGAACACTGAAGCTTTCTTT
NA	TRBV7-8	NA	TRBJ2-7	CASSPPPGTLSSYEQYF	TGTGCCAGCAGCCCCCCGCCAGGTACCCTAAGCTCCTACGAGCAGTACTTC
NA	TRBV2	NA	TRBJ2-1	CASSEALGASEQFF	TGTGCCAGCAGTGAAGCCCTTGGGGCGTCTGAGCAGTTCTTC
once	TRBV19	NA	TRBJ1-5	CASSAQDMGNQPQHF	TGTGCCAGTAGTGCCCAGGATATGGGCAATCAGCCCCAGCATTTT
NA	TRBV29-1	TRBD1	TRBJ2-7	CSVEGGQGGDEQYF	TGCAGCGTTGAGGGGGGACAGGGCGGTGACGAGCAGTACTTC
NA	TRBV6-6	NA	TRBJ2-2	CASKRTANTGELFF	TGTGCCAGCAAGCGGACAGCGAACACCGGGGAGCTGTTTTTT
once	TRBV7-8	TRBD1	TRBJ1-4	CASSSDRSSRKLFF	TGTGCCAGCAGCTCGGACAGGTCGTCCCGAAAACTGTTTTTT